This TCR beta chain was sequenced for a study of CD4 T cell repertoires in COVID-19. The memory T cells were sequenced right after ex vivo isolation, without culture. The ends were cut back, 6 bases at V and 7 bases at J, with 10 bases in the middle. The CDR3 has 13 residues. The germline CDR1 and CDR2 sequences are MNHEY and SVGAGI. This table comes from immunoSEQ multiplex PCR, and its TCRdb copy is limited to in-frame clones, with some not included. The sample shows around 22,000 clones, 87% of them seen only once. The gene calls are TRBV6-5 and TRBJ1-6; D might be TRBD1 (6 bases). The material was central memory CD4+ T cells from blood, obtained before the COVID-19 pandemic. The receptor comes from a human donor who had COVID-19. CDR3 in DNA: TGTGCCAGCAGCCTCCAGGGGAATTCACCCCTCCACTTT. Protein: CASSLQGNSPLHF.